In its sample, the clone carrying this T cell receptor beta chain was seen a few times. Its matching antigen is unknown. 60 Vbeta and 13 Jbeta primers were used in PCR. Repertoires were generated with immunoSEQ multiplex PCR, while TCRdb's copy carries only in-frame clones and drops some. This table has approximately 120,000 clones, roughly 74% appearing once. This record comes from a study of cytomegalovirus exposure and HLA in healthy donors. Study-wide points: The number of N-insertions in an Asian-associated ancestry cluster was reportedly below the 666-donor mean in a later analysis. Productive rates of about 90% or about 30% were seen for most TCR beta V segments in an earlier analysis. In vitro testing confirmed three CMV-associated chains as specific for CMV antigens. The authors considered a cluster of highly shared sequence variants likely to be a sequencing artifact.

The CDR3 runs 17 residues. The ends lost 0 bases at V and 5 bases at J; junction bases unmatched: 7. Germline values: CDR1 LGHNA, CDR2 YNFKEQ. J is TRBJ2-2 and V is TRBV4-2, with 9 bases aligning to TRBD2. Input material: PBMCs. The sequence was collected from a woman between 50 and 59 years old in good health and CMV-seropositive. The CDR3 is CASSQDYSGGITGELFF. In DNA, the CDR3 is TGTGCCAGCAGCCAAGATTACAGCGGGGGGATTACCGGGGAGCTGTTTTTT.